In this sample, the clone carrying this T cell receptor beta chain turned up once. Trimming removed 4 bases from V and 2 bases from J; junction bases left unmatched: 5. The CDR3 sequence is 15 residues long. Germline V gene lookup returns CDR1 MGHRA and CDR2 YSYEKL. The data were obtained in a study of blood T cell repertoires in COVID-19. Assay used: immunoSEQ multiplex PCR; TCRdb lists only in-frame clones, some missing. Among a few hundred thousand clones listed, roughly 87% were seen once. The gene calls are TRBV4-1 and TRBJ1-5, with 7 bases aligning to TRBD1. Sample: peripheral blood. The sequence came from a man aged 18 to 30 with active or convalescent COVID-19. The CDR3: CASSPPGGGNQPQHF. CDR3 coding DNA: TGCGCCAGCAGCCCCCCAGGGGGTGGCAATCAGCCCCAGCATTTT.